Each of the 5 T cell receptor beta chains below was sequenced from the same sample in a study of T cell repertoires in cytomegalovirus infection. These receptors lack a known antigen. TCRdb reprocessed the reads via MiXCR and lists one record per CDR3 protein. The sample shows fewer than 850,000 distinct CDR3 sequences, 25% to 35% of them seen only once. The input for sequencing was cultured CD8+ T cells from PBMCs, taken from culture after CMV antigen stimulation. The receptor set was obtained from a human donor in good health (CMV status not recorded). Some clones in this sample may be carry-over from other donors' samples.

This clonotype came up a few times. The gene calls are TRBV27 and TRBJ1-1; a possible D gene is TRBD1 (6 bases). Per the germline V gene, CDR1 is MNHEY and CDR2 is SMNVEV (reference sequence). This CDR3 is built from 15 residues. V shed 5 bases and J shed 0 bases, with 13 bases lying between them. The CDR3 nucleotides read TGTGCCAGCAGTCTCCAGGGGTTAATGAACACTGAAGCTTTCTTT. Residues: CASSLQGLMNTEAFF.

The V and J genes are TRBV4-3 and TRBJ1-2; no definite D call. Germline CDR1 LGHNA, CDR2 YSLEER. Trimming took 0 bases from V and 4 from J, leaving 15 bases between them. CDR3 size: 16 residues. The CDR3, as DNA: TGCGCCAGCAGCCAAGATACTAACCCGGAAGCCTATGGCTACACCTTC. Its translation is CASSQDTNPEAYGYTF.

This clonotype occurred many times. The CDR3 DNA is TGTGCCAGCAGCTCGGGACTAGCCGGCACAGATACGCAGTATTTT. It encodes CASSSGLAGTDTQYF. This rearrangement joins TRBV7-9 to TRBJ2-3, with TRBD2 matching over 9 bases. J was trimmed by 1 base and V by 4 bases; bases with no gene match: 3. Germline V gene lookup returns CDR1 SEHNR and CDR2 FQNEAQ (reference sequence). This CDR3 contains 15 residues.

The chain links TRBV2 to TRBJ1-2, with 7 bases matching TRBD1. The CDR3 spans 16 residues. Germline lookup yields CDR1 SNHLY and CDR2 FYNNEI. V was clipped by 4 bases and J by 4 bases; unmatched bases: 12. Here the CDR3 DNA reads TGTGCCAGCAGTGGTCGGTCCGGACAGGCTAGCTATGGCTACACCTTC. It codes for CASSGRSGQASYGYTF. The full variable domain, rest sourced from reference TRBV2 and TRBJ1-2, is EPEVTQTPSHQVTQMGQEVILRCVPISNHLYFYWYRQILGQKVEFLVSFYNNEISEKSEIFDDQFSVERPDGSNFTLKIRSTKLEDSAMYFCASSGRSGQASYGYTFGSGTRLTVV.

This clonotype was observed a handful of times. The chain carries TRBV6-2 or TRBV6-3 and TRBJ1-6; no definite D call. Trimming stripped 7 bases from V and 8 bases from J, with 12 bases between. The germline V gene has CDR1 MNHEY and CDR2 SVGEGT. The CDR3 totals 13 residues. The DNA of the CDR3 is TGTGCCAGCACGAGAGGGAGGGATTCACCCCTCCACTTT. Translation: CASTRGRDSPLHF.